This T cell receptor (beta chain) derives from a study of CD8 T cells in ankylosing spondylitis. Study-level findings and limits: Earlier work had already found some motif variants in reactive arthritis synovial fluid and blood. The authors found the disease-linked clones to be CD8+ and relatively rare in peripheral blood. In ankylosing spondylitis blood, a motif of roughly eight highly homologous TCR beta variants appeared characteristic.

This CDR3 contains 14 residues. Trimming removed 6 bases at V and 0 bases at J, with 12 bases between. The germline V gene encodes CDR1 ENHRY and CDR2 SYGVKD. This clonotype was recorded a few times. The antigen is not known. TCRdb reprocessed the 5' RACE reads with MiXCR, giving one entry per CDR3 protein. Of a few hundred thousand distinct CDR3 sequences in the sample, 20% are singletons; the top ten hold 13%. The chain is built from TRBV10-3 and TRBJ2-7; either TRBD1 or TRBD2 may fit D (6 bases each). Sequenced input: blood, either unsorted or a sorted T cell fraction (not recorded which). The receptor was derived from a male donor with ankylosing spondylitis or in good health (not recorded which). CDR3 nucleotide sequence: TGTGCCATCAGGGCTGAGGGGGGCTCCTACGAGCAGTACTTC. As protein: CAIRAEGGSYEQYF.